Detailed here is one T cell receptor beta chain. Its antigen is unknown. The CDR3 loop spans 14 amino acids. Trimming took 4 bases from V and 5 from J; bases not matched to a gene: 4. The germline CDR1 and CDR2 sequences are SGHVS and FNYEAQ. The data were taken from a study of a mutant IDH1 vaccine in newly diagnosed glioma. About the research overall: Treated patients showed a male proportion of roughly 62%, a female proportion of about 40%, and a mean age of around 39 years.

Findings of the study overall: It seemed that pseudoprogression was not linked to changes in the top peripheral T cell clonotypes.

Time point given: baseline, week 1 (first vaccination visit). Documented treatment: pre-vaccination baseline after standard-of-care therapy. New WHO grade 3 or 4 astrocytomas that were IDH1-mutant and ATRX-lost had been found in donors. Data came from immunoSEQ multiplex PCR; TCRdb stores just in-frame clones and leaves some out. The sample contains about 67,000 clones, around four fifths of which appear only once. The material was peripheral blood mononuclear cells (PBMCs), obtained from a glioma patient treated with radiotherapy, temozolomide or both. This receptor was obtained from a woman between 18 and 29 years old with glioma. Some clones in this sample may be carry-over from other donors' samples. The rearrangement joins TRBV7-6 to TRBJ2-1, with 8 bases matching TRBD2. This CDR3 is CASSSSGPNNEQFF. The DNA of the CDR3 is TGTGCCAGCAGCTCTAGCGGGCCCAACAATGAGCAGTTCTTC.